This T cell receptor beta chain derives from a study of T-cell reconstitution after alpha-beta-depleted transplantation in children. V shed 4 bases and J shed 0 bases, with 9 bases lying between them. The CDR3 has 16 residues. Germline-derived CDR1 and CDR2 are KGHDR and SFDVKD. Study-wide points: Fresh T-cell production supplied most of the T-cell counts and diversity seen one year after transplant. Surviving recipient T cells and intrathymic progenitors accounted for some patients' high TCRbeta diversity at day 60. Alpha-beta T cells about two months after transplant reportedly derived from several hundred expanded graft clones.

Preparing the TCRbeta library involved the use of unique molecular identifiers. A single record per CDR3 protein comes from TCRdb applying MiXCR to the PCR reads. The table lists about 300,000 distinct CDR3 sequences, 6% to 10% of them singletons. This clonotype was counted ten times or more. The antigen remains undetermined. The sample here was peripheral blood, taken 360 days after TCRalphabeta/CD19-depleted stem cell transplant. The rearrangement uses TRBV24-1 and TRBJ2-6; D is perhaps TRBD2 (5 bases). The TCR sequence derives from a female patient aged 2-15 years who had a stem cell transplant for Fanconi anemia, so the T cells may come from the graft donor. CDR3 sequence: CATSDPRGSGANVLTF. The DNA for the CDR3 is TGTGCCACCAGTGACCCCCGGGGCTCTGGGGCCAACGTCCTGACTTTC.